The 29 T cell receptor beta chains given below trace back to one sample, sequenced in a study of PD-1 and CTLA-4 blockade in melanoma (dated by TCRdb to about 2021). The receptor library was made with the immunoSEQ multiplex PCR assay. In its TCRdb copy, this immuneACCESS table keeps in-frame sequences only and misses some clones. Where compared with another copy, unresolved V genes explain less than half of these, and the others have no known cause. The table for this sample lists tens of thousands of clones; around nine tenths of them were counted only once. Over 7% of the sample belongs to the ten largest clones. This specimen consisted of CD8+ T cells from peripheral blood, obtained before anti-PD-1 treatment. Receptors originate from a human donor with melanoma.

This rearrangement joins TRBV19 to TRBJ1-2; 7 bases align to TRBD1. The V segment lost 5 bases and the J segment 5 bases; nucleotides outside the gene matches: 11. This CDR3 comprises 15 residues. CDR1 and CDR2 from the germline V gene are LNHDA and SQIVND (reference sequence). In nucleotides, the CDR3 is TGTGCCAGTAGTCCGCCAGGGGGAAATAAGTATGGCTACACCTTC. As protein: CASSPPGGNKYGYTF.

The V gene is TRBV30, the J gene TRBJ1-1; D is ambiguous. The CDR3 is made up of 14 amino acids. Trimming shortened V by 8 bases and J by 4 bases, and 20 bases separated the two germline ends. Germline V lookup: CDR1 GTSNPN, CDR2 SVGIG (reference sequence). The CDR3 region is CARTPPERVTEAFF. In DNA form, the CDR3 reads TGTGCCCGCACCCCTCCGGAGAGGGTCACTGAAGCTTTCTTT.

The J gene is TRBJ1-1, the V gene TRBV27, with a tentative D call TRBD1 (5 bases). The V gene's germline CDR1 is MNHEY and CDR2 SMNVEV (reference sequence). The CDR3 covers 16 residues. V was cut by 3 bases and J by 1 base, with 15 bases left in between. The CDR3: CASSFWGRGANTEAFF. CDR3 in DNA: TGTGCCAGCAGTTTTTGGGGAAGGGGAGCGAACACTGAAGCTTTCTTT.

The chain uses TRBV5-1 and TRBJ2-7; D not resolved. Trimming left V 4 bases short and J 5 bases short, with 7 bases between. Germline assignment: CDR1 SGHRS and CDR2 YFSETQ. The CDR3 totals 11 residues. CDR3 sequence: CASSRGNEQYF. The CDR3 DNA reads TGCGCCAGCAGCAGAGGAAACGAGCAGTACTTC.

The chain joins TRBV19 to TRBJ2-7; D is unresolved. CDR1 is LNHDA and CDR2 is SQIVND in the germline V gene (reference sequence). The CDR3 is 15 residues long. Trimming cost V 8 bases and J 3 bases, with 20 bases left between them. CDR3 nucleotide sequence: TGTGCCAGTTCACTTACGGTATCCCCATACTACGAGCAGTACTTC. Its protein is CASSLTVSPYYEQYF. Looking up the rest from reference TRBV19 and TRBJ2-7 gives the full variable domain: DGGITQSPKYLFRKEGQNVTLSCEQNLNHDAMYWYRQDPGQGLRLIYYSQIVNDFQKGDIAEGYSVSREKKESFPLTVTSAQKNPTAFYLCASSLTVSPYYEQYFGPGTRLTVT.

The chain uses TRBV6-1 and TRBJ2-6; D gene ambiguous. CDR1 MNHNS and CDR2 SASEGT come from the germline V gene. V was pared by 0 bases and J by 0 bases, with 15 bases between. The CDR3 runs 19 residues. The CDR3 loop reads CASSEAFADRGSGANVLTF. The CDR3 DNA follows: TGTGCCAGCAGTGAAGCCTTCGCGGACCGAGGCTCTGGGGCCAACGTCCTGACTTTC.

V is TRBV28 and J is TRBJ1-5; the D is unclear. Trimming cost V 6 bases and J 2 bases, with 11 bases left between them. Germline V gene sequence: CDR1 MDHEN, CDR2 SYDVKM. The CDR3 runs 14 residues. The CDR3 sequence: CASSLPLGNQPQHF. DNA for the CDR3: TGTGCCAGCAGCTTGCCTCTGGGCAATCAGCCCCAGCATTTT.

This chain joins TRBV6-1 and TRBJ2-5; D not resolved. CDR3 length: 15 amino acids. The germline V and J ends were trimmed by 1 base and 5 bases, with 14 bases remaining between them. Per the germline V gene, CDR1 is MNHNS and CDR2 is SASEGT. CDR3 DNA: TGTGCCAGCAGTGAAGGGTTAAGGCACGGGGAGACCCAGTACTTC. This encodes CASSEGLRHGETQYF.

V is TRBV28 and J is TRBJ2-4; maybe TRBD1 (6 bases). With 7 bases removed from V and 4 bases from J, the gap between germline ends came to 17 bases. Germline lookup yields CDR1 MDHEN and CDR2 SYDVKM. This CDR3 spans 15 amino acids. The CDR3 region is CASNDGPGAKNIQYF. DNA for the CDR3: TGTGCCAGCAACGATGGCCCAGGGGCGAAAAACATTCAGTACTTC.

The chain recombines TRBV28 with TRBJ2-1, with D perhaps TRBD2 (6 bases). Germline CDR1 reads MDHEN; CDR2 reads SYDVKM. The ends were cut back, 4 bases at V and 0 bases at J, with 13 bases in the middle. The CDR3 totals 16 residues. CDR3 DNA: TGTGCCAGCAGTTCCCCTAGCGCGAGCTCCTACAATGAGCAGTTCTTC. This gives the protein CASSSPSASSYNEQFF.

This chain uses TRBV12-3 or TRBV12-4 with TRBJ2-7; a weak D match, TRBD1 (5 bases). The CDR3 extends over 13 amino acids. Trimming stripped 3 bases from V and 3 bases from J, with 9 bases between. CDR3 in amino acids: CASSFREHYEQYF. The CDR3 nucleotides read TGTGCCAGCAGTTTCAGGGAACACTACGAGCAGTACTTC.

The chain employs TRBV30 and TRBJ2-1; D may be TRBD2 (5 bases). Germline V gene sequence: CDR1 GTSNPN, CDR2 SVGIG (reference sequence). This CDR3 is 13 amino acids long. Trimming removed 8 bases from V and 0 bases from J, with 11 bases in between. The CDR3 reads CALEGSSYNEQFF. The CDR3 DNA is TGTGCCCTCGAAGGGAGCTCCTACAATGAGCAGTTCTTC.

The chain recombines TRBV6-5 with TRBJ1-2; tentatively, D is TRBD1 (5 bases). Germline CDR1 MNHEY, CDR2 SVGAGI. CDR3 length: 16 residues. Trimming shortened V by 2 bases and J by 2 bases, and 15 bases separated the two germline ends. CDR3 nucleotides: TGTGCCAGCAGTTACCTTCCGGGCCGGGGGAACTATGGCTACACCTTC. Translated: CASSYLPGRGNYGYTF.

This sequence joins TRBV6-5 and TRBJ1-1; 9 bases fit TRBD1. This CDR3 spans 15 amino acids. Germline V gives CDR1 MNHEY, CDR2 SVGAGI. J gave up 5 bases and V 7 bases, and 11 bases lay outside the gene matches. In DNA, the CDR3 is TGTGCCAGCAACCTTTCACAGGGGGCAAGGACTGAAGCTTTCTTT. This translates into CASNLSQGARTEAFF.

V usage is TRBV5-1 and J usage is TRBJ1-5; D is possibly TRBD1 (5 bases). V gave up 3 bases and J gave up 1 base, with 8 bases separating them. CDR1 and CDR2 from the germline V gene are SGHRS and YFSETQ. This CDR3 spans 14 amino acids. CDR3 in DNA: TGCGCCAGCAGCTCGGGGGACAGCAATCAGCCCCAGCATTTT. Translating it yields CASSSGDSNQPQHF.

The chain joins TRBV2 to TRBJ1-1; D gene uncertain. Germline assignment: CDR1 SNHLY and CDR2 FYNNEI. The CDR3 extends over 11 amino acids. The germline V and J ends were trimmed by 2 bases and 2 bases, with 0 bases remaining between them. The CDR3 reads CASSENTEAFF. The DNA of the CDR3 is TGTGCCAGCAGTGAAAACACTGAAGCTTTCTTT.

The rearrangement uses TRBV9 and TRBJ2-5; unclear D gene. Germline V lookup: CDR1 SGDLS, CDR2 YYNGEE. V shed 0 bases and J shed 2 bases, with 5 bases lying between them. CDR3 length: 13 residues. Here the CDR3 DNA reads TGTGCCAGCAGCGTAGCACCACAAGAGACCCAGTACTTC. Protein product: CASSVAPQETQYF.

A few counts support this clone. The V gene is TRBV12-3 or TRBV12-4, the J gene TRBJ2-6; D is uncertain. V was cut by 7 bases and J by 0 bases, with 1 base left in between. The CDR3 runs 12 residues. The CDR3: CASTSGANVLTF. The CDR3 nucleotides are TGTGCCAGCACCTCTGGGGCCAACGTCCTGACTTTC.

The V call is TRBV7-8, the J call TRBJ1-4; the D gene is possibly TRBD1 (6 bases). This CDR3 is built from 15 residues. Trimming removed 1 base from V and 8 bases from J, with 14 bases in between. CDR1 is SGHVS, CDR2 FQNEAQ, per germline. The CDR3 loop reads CASSLEGVDVEKLFF. The CDR3 nucleotides read TGTGCCAGCAGCTTAGAGGGGGTAGACGTGGAAAAACTGTTTTTT.

This chain's CDR3 is CASSSIAEFF. In DNA form, the CDR3 reads TGTGCCAGCAGCTCGATAGCGGAGTTCTTC. The V gene is TRBV7-9, the J gene TRBJ2-1; D possibly corresponds to TRBD2 (6 bases). Trimming shortened V by 4 bases and J by 14 bases, and 9 bases separated the two germline ends. The germline V gene has CDR1 SEHNR and CDR2 FQNEAQ (reference sequence). The CDR3 loop spans 10 amino acids.

The DNA for the CDR3 is TGTGCCAGCACGGGACTAGCGGGAGACGAGCAGTACTTC. This sequence encodes CASTGLAGDEQYF. The chain employs TRBV28 and TRBJ2-7, with 14 bases matching TRBD2. The CDR3 totals 13 residues. Germline lookup yields CDR1 MDHEN and CDR2 SYDVKM. V lost 7 bases to trimming and J lost 5 bases; unmatched junction nucleotides: 1.

The genes are TRBV5-1 and TRBJ2-7; 7 bases match TRBD2. After removal of 0 bases from V and 4 bases from J, the junction contained 4 bases not matched to a gene. Germline V gene data show CDR1 as SGHRS and CDR2 as YFSETQ. The CDR3 runs 14 residues. CDR3 coding DNA: TGCGCCAGCAGCTTGGTTGCTAGCGGTTACGAGCAGTACTTC. It yields the protein CASSLVASGYEQYF. The full variable domain, its missing parts supplied by reference TRBV5-1 and TRBJ2-7, is KAGVTQTPRYLIKTRGQQVTLSCSPISGHRSVSWYQQTPGQGLQFLFEYFSETQRNKGNFPGRFSGRQFSNSRSEMNVSTLELGDSALYLCASSLVASGYEQYFGPGTRLTVT.

The rearrangement uses TRBV30 and TRBJ2-7; D is unclear. Germline assignment: CDR1 GTSNPN and CDR2 SVGIG (reference sequence). The CDR3 consists of 12 residues. The V end lost 1 base, the J end lost 3 bases, and 7 bases lay between the germline ends. CDR3 sequence (DNA): TGTGCCTGGAGTGGGGAAGGCTACGAGCAGTACTTC. The encoded protein is CAWSGEGYEQYF.

The J gene is TRBJ1-2, the V gene TRBV10-3; D unresolved. V lost 6 bases and J lost 5, with 19 bases in between. This CDR3 is 15 amino acids long. Germline lookup yields CDR1 ENHRY and CDR2 SYGVKD. The CDR3 spells CAIRSEDMHTYGYTF. The DNA of the CDR3 is TGTGCCATCAGGTCAGAGGATATGCACACATATGGCTACACCTTC.

The CDR3: CAWSHRQGGQPQHF. CDR3 coding DNA: TGTGCCTGGAGTCATCGACAGGGCGGCCAGCCCCAGCATTTT. This sequence joins TRBV30 and TRBJ1-5; 7 bases line up with TRBD1. From germline, CDR1 is GTSNPN and CDR2 SVGIG (reference sequence). The CDR3 has 14 residues. J gave up 7 bases and V 2 bases, and 8 bases lay outside the gene matches.

This chain links TRBV29-1 with TRBJ1-2; D remains unclear. The CDR3 extends over 12 amino acids. Trimming shortened V by 3 bases and J by 7 bases, and 12 bases separated the two germline ends. Germline V gene data show CDR1 as SQVTM and CDR2 as ANQGSEA. This CDR3 reads CSVDGPEGGYTF. The DNA of the CDR3 is TGCAGCGTTGATGGCCCAGAGGGTGGCTACACCTTC. The full variable domain, with the rest looked up from reference TRBV29-1 and TRBJ1-2, is SAVISQKPSRDICQRGTSLTIQCQVDSQVTMMFWYRQQPGQSLTLIATANQGSEATYESGFVIDKFPISRPNLTFSTLTVSNMSPEDSSIYLCSVDGPEGGYTFGSGTRLTVV.

The chain employs TRBV5-1 and TRBJ1-2, with D hard to call. CDR3 length: 12 amino acids. Trimming shortened V by 4 bases and J by 4 bases, and 8 bases separated the two germline ends. Germline CDR1 and CDR2: SGHRS and YFSETQ. CDR3 region: CASSEAGYGYTF. The CDR3 DNA follows: TGCGCCAGCAGCGAGGCAGGCTATGGCTACACCTTC. Looking up the rest from reference TRBV5-1 and TRBJ1-2 gives the full variable domain: KAGVTQTPRYLIKTRGQQVTLSCSPISGHRSVSWYQQTPGQGLQFLFEYFSETQRNKGNFPGRFSGRQFSNSRSEMNVSTLELGDSALYLCASSEAGYGYTFGSGTRLTVV.

This clone was recorded once. V usage is TRBV30 and J usage is TRBJ2-7, with D possibly TRBD2 on 6 matching bases. The germline V gene encodes CDR1 GTSNPN and CDR2 SVGIG (reference sequence). This CDR3 has 11 amino acids. Trimming took off 8 bases at V and 6 bases at J, with 14 bases between the two ends. The CDR3 coding sequence is TGTGCCCTTTTAGCCGGGAGCGAGCAGTACTTC. As protein: CALLAGSEQYF. The variable domain in full, completed from reference TRBV30 and TRBJ2-7, reads SQTIHQWPATLVQPVGSPLSLECTVEGTSNPNLYWYRQAAGRGLQLLFYSVGIGQISSEVPQNLSASRPQDRQFILSSKKLLLSDSGFYLCALLAGSEQYFGPGTRLTVT.

The chain employs TRBV3-1 (or the pseudogene TRBV3-2) and TRBJ2-7; D perhaps matches TRBD2 (6 bases). With 3 bases removed from V and 0 bases from J, the gap between germline ends came to 15 bases. The V gene's germline CDR1 is LGHDT and CDR2 YNNKEL (reference sequence). The CDR3 runs to 16 residues. The CDR3 nucleotides read TGTGCCAGCAGCCACGGGAGAAGGGGTAGCTCCTACGAGCAGTACTTC. The encoded protein is CASSHGRRGSSYEQYF.